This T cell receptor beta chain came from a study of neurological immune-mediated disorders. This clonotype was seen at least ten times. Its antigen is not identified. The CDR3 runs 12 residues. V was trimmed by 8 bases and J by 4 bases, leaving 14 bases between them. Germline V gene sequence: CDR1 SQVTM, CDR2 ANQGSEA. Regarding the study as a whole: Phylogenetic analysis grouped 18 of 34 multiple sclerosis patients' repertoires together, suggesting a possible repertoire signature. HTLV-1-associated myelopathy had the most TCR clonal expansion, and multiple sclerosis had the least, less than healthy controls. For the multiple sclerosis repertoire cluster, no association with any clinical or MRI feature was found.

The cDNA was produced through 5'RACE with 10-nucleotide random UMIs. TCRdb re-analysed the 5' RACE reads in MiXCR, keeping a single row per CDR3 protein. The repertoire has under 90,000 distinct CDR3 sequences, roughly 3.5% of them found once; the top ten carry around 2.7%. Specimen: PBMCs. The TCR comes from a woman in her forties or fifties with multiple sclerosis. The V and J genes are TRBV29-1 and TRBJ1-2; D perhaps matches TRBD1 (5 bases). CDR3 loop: CSFRDESYGYTF. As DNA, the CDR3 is TGCAGCTTCCGGGACGAGAGCTATGGCTACACCTTC.